This T cell receptor (beta chain) was documented in a study of T cell responses to AZD1222 COVID-19 vaccine (dated by TCRdb to the early 2020s). About the study as a whole: TCR sequencing was performed for 230 to 250 trial participants, of whom about 200 were given two doses of AZD1222 and around 25 were given two doses of MenACWY control vaccine. Trial participants were enrolled into age subgroups of 18-55, 56-69 and 70-plus years, which contained about 160, 30 and 59 TCR-sequenced participants, respectively.

In the germline V gene, CDR1 corresponds to SGHDT and CDR2 to YYEEEE. After removal of 2 bases from V and 5 bases from J, the junction retains 7 bases not matched to a gene. The CDR3 has 15 amino acids, counting the end cysteine and phenylalanine. This entry keeps only the CDR3 DNA: 45 bases, framed from base 1. A word on this clone: The antigen this receptor binds is unknown. It has no much larger one-base neighbor in the sample; base qualities were not kept.

What the authors observed across the whole study: The whole spike protein was spanned by vaccine-associated CD4 TCRs, and dominant responses were seen in regions 160-218 and 743-854. The 56-69-year group was small, and its depth increase did not reach significance, likely because of low power. A significant rise in spike-specific TCR breadth and depth was observed after two AZD1222 doses relative to day 0 and relative to MenACWY recipients. Participants were mostly white British, with more females than males. The authors suggested clonal diversity may have been underestimated. Reportedly, almost half of the unique spike-specific TCRs recognized epitopes lying outside the regions that are mutated in the B.1.351 and B.1.1.7 variants. Conclusions about previously exposed vaccinees are limited, since just five to seven AZD1222 recipients were seropositive for SARS-CoV-2 at baseline. No day 14 peak-response samples were available, so repertoires were characterized only after the peak T cell response.

The intended sense of this specimen's time point label: about 28 days (+/-7) after the second vaccine dose. AZD1222 recipients given second doses at about 4 weeks or at about 12 weeks were pooled, since spike-specific TCR depth and breadth were not found to differ between the two schedules. The vaccinee samples were drawn from two UK trials, COV001 and COV002, one of which was a single-blind randomized controlled phase 2/3 trial testing AZD1222 (ChAdOx1 nCoV-19) in healthy adults. For TCRbeta chain sequencing, PBMC samples from trial participants were taken at day 0 and at day 28 after the second dose. The CDR3 regions of human TCRbeta chains were analyzed by immunosequencing. The published analysis was carried out like this. Repertoire TCRs were matched against a reference library of SARS-CoV-2-specific TCRs generated with the MIRA antigen-specificity platform. Breadth meant the fraction of unique TCRs that were SARS-CoV-2-associated, whereas depth meant the fraction of total T cells that were SARS-CoV-2-associated. Using the MIRA data, every spike-specific TCR was mapped to the spike region that the TCR reacted to and assigned to either a CD4 or a CD8 class. Log10-transformed breadth and depth values were compared by one-way ANOVA with Sidak's multiple comparisons tests. This is the immuneACCESS table as TCRdb keeps it, with only in-frame sequences that have V and J called. A part of the clones is gone; compared with another copy, unresolved V genes explain less than half, and the rest is unexplained. Clone size and the V and J calls come from that table; the DNA yielded D and trimming. In all, the sample holds tens of thousands of clones, and approximately 92% of those were seen once. 5% to 6.5% of the sample is held by the ten biggest clonotypes.

The source was peripheral blood, collected 28 days after the second AZD1222 dose. This TCR came from an adult who received the AZD1222 COVID-19 vaccine. This chain joins TRBV5-6 to TRBJ1-5, and TRBD1 matches 7 of the central bases. For the CDR3, the sequence is CASSFGHTGDQPQHF. The DNA is as follows: TGTGCCAGCAGCTTTGGGCACACAGGGGATCAGCCCCAGCATTTT.